The 23 T cell receptor beta chains presented below share a single source sample, sequenced in a study of persistence of HIV-infected CD4 T cells. Lysates of CMV-infected fibroblasts at approximately 9.6 ug/mL stimulated these cells. Sorting selected CD4+ T cells upregulating both CD40 ligand and CD69. The libraries were made with immunoSEQ version 4 in survey mode. The data were produced by immunoSEQ multiplex PCR, yet TCRdb's version contains in-frame clones alone and is incomplete. Of just under 20,000 clones listed, 75% to 80% are singletons. The antigens for these receptors are not known. This sample comprised CD4+ T cells sorted from PBMCs after approximately 19-hour stimulation, obtained from a patient who received antiretroviral therapy. These receptors were taken from an adult man with HIV who was CMV-seropositive.

The chain has TRBV3-1 (or the pseudogene TRBV3-2) and TRBJ1-6; D gene unclear. Germline lookup yields CDR1 LGHDT and CDR2 YNNKEL (reference sequence). The CDR3 is 15 residues long. V gave up 1 base and J gave up 7 bases, with 11 bases separating them. The CDR3 DNA reads TGTGCCAGCAGCCAAGGTCAGGTCCTGAATTCACCCCTCCACTTT. As protein: CASSQGQVLNSPLHF.

This clone has just a few counts. V gene TRBV5-1 combines with J gene TRBJ1-6; TRBD1 agrees at 7 bases. Germline values: CDR1 SGHRS, CDR2 YFSETQ. The CDR3 spans 14 residues. Trimming took 0 bases from V and 9 from J; bases not matched to a gene: 3. CDR3 residues: CASSLGQGSSPLHF. CDR3 sequence (DNA): TGCGCCAGCAGCTTGGGACAGGGAAGTTCACCCCTCCACTTT.

V and J are TRBV19 and TRBJ1-3; D unclear. Germline V CDR1 and CDR2: LNHDA, SQIVND (reference sequence). Between the trimmed V and J ends, which lost 5 bases and 0 bases, there was a span of 8 bases. The CDR3 has 14 residues. The DNA of the CDR3 is TGTGCCAGTAGTTACCGGAGCTCTGGAAACACCATATATTTT. Translating gives CASSYRSSGNTIYF.

The genes are TRBV6-5 and TRBJ1-5; D unclear. The CDR3 is 15 amino acids. Trimming removed 0 bases at V and 4 bases at J, with 10 bases between. The V gene's germline CDR1 is MNHEY and CDR2 SVGAGI. DNA of the CDR3: TGTGCCAGCAGTTACTCGGCTGATTGGAATCAGCCCCAGCATTTT. It is translated as CASSYSADWNQPQHF.

J is TRBJ1-5 and V is TRBV27; 7 bases are shared with TRBD1. With V trimmed by 6 bases and J by 1 base, 6 bases remained unmatched. This CDR3 is 15 amino acids long. Germline V gene lookup returns CDR1 MNHEY and CDR2 SMNVEV (reference sequence). Here the CDR3 DNA reads TGTGCCAGCAGGACGACAGGGACCAGCAATCAGCCCCAGCATTTT. The encoded protein is CASRTTGTSNQPQHF.

This rearrangement joins TRBV15 to TRBJ2-2; D is possibly TRBD1 (5 bases). In germline, CDR1 is LNHNV, CDR2 YYDKDF (reference sequence). The CDR3 is 14 residues long. V gave up 3 bases and J gave up 1 base, with 6 bases separating them. The CDR3 region has the DNA TGTGCCACCAGCAGCCAGGGGAACACCGGGGAGCTGTTTTTT. This sequence encodes CATSSQGNTGELFF.

This clone was recorded a few times. Here the CDR3 DNA reads TGTGCCAGCAGAGAGCGGATAAGCTCCTACAATGAGCAGTTCTTC. Translation gives CASRERISSYNEQFF. This sequence joins TRBV27 and TRBJ2-1, with D perhaps matching TRBD2 (5 bases). V was cut by 6 bases and J by 0 bases, with 12 bases left in between. Germline CDR1 is MNHEY and CDR2 is SMNVEV (reference sequence). This CDR3 region has 15 residues.

The chain combines TRBV5-1 with TRBJ1-5; a possible D gene is TRBD1 (5 bases). This CDR3 comprises 16 residues. The V and J ends lost 0 bases and 1 base respectively, with 11 bases between them. CDR1 SGHRS and CDR2 YFSETQ come from the germline V gene. For the CDR3, the DNA is TGCGCCAGCAGCTTGGGGGGGTTTGGAAGCAATCAGCCCCAGCATTTT. Translated, it gives CASSLGGFGSNQPQHF.

This chain joins TRBV30 and TRBJ1-2; D is ambiguous. CDR3 length equals 13 residues. Trimming pared 2 bases from V and 1 base from J, leaving 8 bases between. Germline V gene lookup returns CDR1 GTSNPN and CDR2 SVGIG (reference sequence). DNA for the CDR3: TGTGCCTGGAGTTCTTTTGGTAACTATGGCTACACCTTC. As protein: CAWSSFGNYGYTF.

The CDR3 protein is CASSAWDRTTGELFF. Written as DNA, the CDR3 is TGTGCCAGCAGCGCCTGGGACAGGACCACCGGGGAGCTGTTTTTT. This sequence joins TRBV5-6 and TRBJ2-2; 8 positions agree with TRBD1. In germline, CDR1 is SGHDT, CDR2 YYEEEE. V dropped 4 bases and J dropped 4; count of bases not matched to a gene: 6. The CDR3 is 15 residues long.

V and J are TRBV28 and TRBJ2-7; a possible D gene is TRBD2 (6 bases). V was clipped by 6 bases and J by 3 bases, with 9 bases between them. This CDR3 comprises 12 residues. Germline CDR1 MDHEN, CDR2 SYDVKM. CDR3 DNA: TGTGCCAGCAGCGGGGGATTCTACGAGCAGTACTTC. Its translation is CASSGGFYEQYF.

This chain connects TRBV28 to TRBJ1-1; no reliable D call. Looked up from germline, CDR1 is MDHEN and CDR2 is SYDVKM. Trimming stripped 2 bases from V and 4 bases from J, with 8 bases between. This CDR3 region has 13 residues. This CDR3 is CASSLEVGTEAFF. The CDR3 DNA is TGTGCCAGCAGTTTAGAGGTGGGCACTGAAGCTTTCTTT.

The chain employs TRBV28 and TRBJ1-3, with unresolved D. V lost 5 bases and J lost 4, with 6 bases in between. Germline V gives CDR1 MDHEN, CDR2 SYDVKM. This CDR3 has 12 amino acids. CDR3 protein: CASSNKGNTIYF. The CDR3 DNA follows: TGTGCCAGCAGTAACAAGGGAAACACCATATATTTT.

The CDR3 DNA reads TGTGCCAGCAGCCGACAGGACTACAATGAGCAGTTCTTC. Translating it yields CASSRQDYNEQFF. V and J are TRBV3-1 (or the pseudogene TRBV3-2) and TRBJ2-1, with D maybe TRBD1 (6 bases). The germline V gene encodes CDR1 LGHDT and CDR2 YNNKEL (reference sequence). The CDR3 covers 13 residues. V lost 4 bases and J lost 3, with 7 bases in between.

The chain recombines TRBV10-1 with TRBJ2-3, with 10 bases aligning to TRBD2. In germline, CDR1 is WNHNN, CDR2 SYGVQD (reference sequence). V shed 8 bases and J 0 bases; nucleotides not matched to a gene: 5. The CDR3 loop spans 15 amino acids. CDR3 amino acids: CASSPSGRSTDTQYF. CDR3 DNA sequence: TGCGCCAGCTCCCCTAGCGGGAGAAGCACAGATACGCAGTATTTT.

This sequence joins TRBV19 and TRBJ2-1; either TRBD1 or TRBD2 may supply D (6 bases each). CDR3 length: 17 amino acids. V was pared by 1 base and J by 2 bases, with 15 bases between. The germline V gene encodes CDR1 LNHDA and CDR2 SQIVND (reference sequence). DNA of the CDR3: TGTGCCAGTAGTATAGTCGGAGGGGGAGGCCCCTACAATGAGCAGTTCTTC. It encodes CASSIVGGGGPYNEQFF.

This clone was seen only a few times. V usage is TRBV25-1 and J usage is TRBJ2-7; TRBD2 is a possible D gene (7 bases). In germline, CDR1 is MGHDK, CDR2 SYGVNS. Trimming pared 6 bases from V and 2 bases from J, leaving 23 bases between. CDR3 size: 17 residues. The CDR3 protein is CASSPLRGGPFTYEQYF. The CDR3 DNA reads as TGTGCCAGCAGCCCTCTGAGGGGGGGTCCTTTTACCTACGAGCAGTACTTC.

The V call is TRBV27, the J call TRBJ2-1; the match to TRBD2 covers 10 bases. The CDR3 is 15 amino acids. Trimming cost V 5 bases and J 5 bases; bases outside gene matches: 6. Germline V CDR1 and CDR2: MNHEY, SMNVEV (reference sequence). The CDR3 here is CASSRGTSAHNEQFF. CDR3 nucleotides: TGTGCCAGCAGTCGGGGGACTAGCGCCCACAATGAGCAGTTCTTC.

V and J are TRBV5-5 and TRBJ2-1, with 8 nucleotides matching TRBD1. The CDR3 is made up of 17 amino acids. Per germline, CDR1 SGHKS and CDR2 YYEKEE (reference sequence). V lost 4 bases, J lost 0 bases, and 9 bases stayed unmatched. The CDR3 nucleotides are TGTGCCAGCAGCGGGGGGAGTGGACAGGGCTCCTACAATGAGCAGTTCTTC. Translation: CASSGGSGQGSYNEQFF.

The chain couples TRBV2 to TRBJ2-2, with TRBD2 identical over 7 bases. The V and J ends lost 2 bases and 6 bases, in that order; junction bases with no gene match: 3. In germline, CDR1 is SNHLY, CDR2 FYNNEI. The CDR3 length is 14 residues. The CDR3 DNA reads TGTGCCAGCAGTGAACACAGCGGGGCCGGGGAGCTGTTTTTT. This encodes CASSEHSGAGELFF.

The chain is built from TRBV9 and TRBJ1-2; perhaps TRBD1 as D (5 bases). V lost 4 bases and J 8 bases, leaving 18 bases between the germline ends. This CDR3 has 14 amino acids. The germline CDR1 and CDR2 sequences are SGDLS and YYNGEE. The CDR3: CASSPGTGGRGYTF. In DNA form, the CDR3 reads TGTGCCAGCAGCCCCGGGACGGGTGGCAGGGGCTACACCTTC. The full variable domain, with the rest looked up from reference TRBV9 and TRBJ1-2, is DSGVTQTPKHLITATGQRVTLRCSPRSGDLSVYWYQQSLDQGLQFLIQYYNGEERAKGNILERFSAQQFPDLHSELNLSSLELGDSALYFCASSPGTGGRGYTFGSGTRLTVV.

V and J are TRBV4-1 and TRBJ2-7; 7 nucleotides match TRBD2. The V gene end was trimmed by 5 bases and the J gene end by 6 bases; junction bases not matched to a gene: 10. This CDR3 has 14 residues. Germline assignment: CDR1 MGHRA and CDR2 YSYEKL. The CDR3 coding sequence is TGCGCCAGCAGCTTTACTAGCGAGGTTCGCGAGCAGTACTTC. Translated, it gives CASSFTSEVREQYF.

This clone was detected a few times. The DNA of the CDR3 is TGTGCCAGCAGTCTACAGGCGAACCCCTCTGGAAACACCATATATTTT. This sequence encodes CASSLQANPSGNTIYF. The J gene is TRBJ1-3, the V gene TRBV7-8; tentative D call: TRBD1 (5 bases). The CDR3 contains 16 residues. CDR1 and CDR2 (germline): SGHVS, FQNEAQ. Trimming pared 6 bases from V and 0 bases from J, leaving 15 bases between. Complete variable domain (other parts from reference TRBV7-8 and TRBJ1-3): GAGVSQSPRYKVAKRGQDVALRCDPISGHVSLFWYQQALGQGPEFLTYFQNEAQLDKSGLPSDRFFAERPEGSVSTLKIQRTQQEDSAVYLCASSLQANPSGNTIYFGEGSWLTVV.